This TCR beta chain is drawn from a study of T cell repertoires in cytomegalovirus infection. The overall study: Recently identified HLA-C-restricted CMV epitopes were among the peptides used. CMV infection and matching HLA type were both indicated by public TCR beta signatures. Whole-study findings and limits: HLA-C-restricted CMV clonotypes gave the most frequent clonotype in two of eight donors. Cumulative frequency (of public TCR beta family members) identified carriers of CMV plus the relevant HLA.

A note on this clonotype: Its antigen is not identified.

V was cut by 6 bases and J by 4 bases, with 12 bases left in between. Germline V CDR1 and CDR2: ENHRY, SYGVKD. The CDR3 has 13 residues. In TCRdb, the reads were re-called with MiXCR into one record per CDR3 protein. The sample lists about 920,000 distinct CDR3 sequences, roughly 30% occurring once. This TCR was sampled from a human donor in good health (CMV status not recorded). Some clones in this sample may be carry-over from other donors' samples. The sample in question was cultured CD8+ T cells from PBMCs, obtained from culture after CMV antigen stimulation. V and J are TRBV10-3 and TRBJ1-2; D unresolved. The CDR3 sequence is CAIRVDLPYGYTF. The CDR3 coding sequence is TGTGCCATCAGGGTTGACCTTCCCTATGGCTACACCTTC.